The 2 T cell receptor beta chains presented below share a single source sample, sequenced in a study of siplizumab effects on memory and regulatory T cells. No cognate antigen is known for these TCRs. Clones were read by immunoSEQ multiplex PCR, and TCRdb kept only the in-frame ones, dropping some. Of around 20,000 clones listed, approximately 50% are singletons. The authors kept the mixed lymphocyte reaction cells in coculture at 37°C for approximately 6 days. The sequencing sample was made of CFSE-low (dividing) CD4+ T cells sorted from an allogeneic mixed lymphocyte reaction. The receptors originated from a human donor in good health; the cells came from an allogeneic mixed lymphocyte reaction.

This clone was detected only a few times. The V and J genes are TRBV6-5 and TRBJ2-2; tentatively, D is TRBD2 (7 bases). The CDR3 runs 15 residues. Trimming removed 4 bases from V and 4 bases from J, with 13 bases in between. CDR1 MNHEY and CDR2 SVGAGI come from the germline V gene. CDR3 protein: CASSSAAGATGELFF. The DNA for the CDR3 is TGTGCCAGCAGTTCCGCGGCGGGGGCCACCGGGGAGCTGTTTTTT.

The CDR3 region is CASSLVPLYEQYF. For the CDR3, the DNA is TGTGCCAGCAGCTTAGTTCCCCTATACGAGCAGTACTTC. The gene calls are TRBV7-6 and TRBJ2-7; D is uncertain. Germline V lookup: CDR1 SGHVS, CDR2 FNYEAQ. The germline V and J ends were trimmed by 1 base and 4 bases, with 8 bases remaining between them. The length of the CDR3 is 13 residues.